This T cell receptor beta chain was profiled in a study of T cell responses to AZD1222 COVID-19 vaccine. In the study overall: Second doses were pooled across both intervals (about 4 or about 12 weeks).

The CDR3 totals 13 residues. From germline, CDR1 is ENHRY and CDR2 SYGVKD. V dropped 6 bases and J dropped 5 bases, with 11 bases sitting between them. Comment on this clone: The antigen remains undetermined.

Sequencing was performed with immunoSEQ multiplex PCR; in TCRdb, only in-frame clones are kept and a portion is missing. The sample lists about 93,000 clones; about 86% were seen once. Study-wide findings and caveats: Females outnumbered males among donors, who were mostly white British; clonal diversity was possibly underestimated. Spike-specific TCR breadth and depth went up after people got two AZD1222 doses. Spike regions recognized by vaccine-associated CD4 TCRs spanned the protein, led by 160-218 and 743-854.

The TCR comes from an adult in good health. Here the sequenced sample was peripheral blood, taken on day 0 of AZD1222 vaccination. The chain combines TRBV10-3 with TRBJ2-1; tentative D call: TRBD2 (6 bases). Here the CDR3 DNA reads TGTGCCATCAGAGCAGCTAGCGACAATGAGCAGTTCTTC. Protein product: CAIRAASDNEQFF.